This T cell receptor (beta chain) was documented in a study of cytomegalovirus exposure and HLA in healthy donors. PCR primers comprised 60 Vbeta and 13 Jbeta primers. Generated by immunoSEQ multiplex PCR, the TCRdb table keeps only in-frame clones and is missing some. Here the sample spans around 150,000 clones, around four fifths being singletons. This clonotype was sampled from a woman in her forties or fifties in good health and CMV-seronegative. The material sequenced was PBMCs.

CDR3 in DNA: TGTGCCAGCAGCTTACCGGGAACGACCACAGATACGCAGTATTTT. This codes for CASSLPGTTTDTQYF. The chain is built from TRBV7-8 and TRBJ2-3, with D tentatively TRBD2 (5 bases). Between the trimmed V and J ends, which lost 2 bases and 2 bases, there was a span of 11 bases. Germline V gene sequence: CDR1 SGHVS, CDR2 FQNEAQ. The CDR3 contains 15 residues.